The source of this T cell receptor beta chain is a study of blood T cell repertoires in COVID-19. On the study more broadly: T cells, B-cell-depleted T cells, or PBMCs provided the cDNA or gDNA that served as material.

As originally analysed: Nucleated cell counts were estimated from reference gene primer amplification. This table comes from immunoSEQ multiplex PCR, and its TCRdb copy is limited to in-frame clones, with some not included. From that table come the V and J calls and clone size; the DNA was used to work out D and trimming. This repertoire shows roughly 400,000 clones, about 88% found once; its top ten account for approximately 1.3%. Adults between about 18 and 95 years of age took part from 24 US areas. From germline, CDR1 is SGHTA and CDR2 FQGNSA. CDR3 length equals 16 residues. V was pared by 6 bases and J by 0 bases, with 17 bases between.

This chain connects TRBV7-2 to TRBJ1-2; weak D call: TRBD1 (5 bases). The sample was PBMCs or T cells enriched from blood (not recorded which). The origin of this receptor is a woman younger than 35 who had been exposed to COVID-19. CDR3 nucleotide sequence: TGTGCCAGCAGTTCAATTTTGGGACTGACTAACTATGGCTACACCTTC. It translates to CASSSILGLTNYGYTF.